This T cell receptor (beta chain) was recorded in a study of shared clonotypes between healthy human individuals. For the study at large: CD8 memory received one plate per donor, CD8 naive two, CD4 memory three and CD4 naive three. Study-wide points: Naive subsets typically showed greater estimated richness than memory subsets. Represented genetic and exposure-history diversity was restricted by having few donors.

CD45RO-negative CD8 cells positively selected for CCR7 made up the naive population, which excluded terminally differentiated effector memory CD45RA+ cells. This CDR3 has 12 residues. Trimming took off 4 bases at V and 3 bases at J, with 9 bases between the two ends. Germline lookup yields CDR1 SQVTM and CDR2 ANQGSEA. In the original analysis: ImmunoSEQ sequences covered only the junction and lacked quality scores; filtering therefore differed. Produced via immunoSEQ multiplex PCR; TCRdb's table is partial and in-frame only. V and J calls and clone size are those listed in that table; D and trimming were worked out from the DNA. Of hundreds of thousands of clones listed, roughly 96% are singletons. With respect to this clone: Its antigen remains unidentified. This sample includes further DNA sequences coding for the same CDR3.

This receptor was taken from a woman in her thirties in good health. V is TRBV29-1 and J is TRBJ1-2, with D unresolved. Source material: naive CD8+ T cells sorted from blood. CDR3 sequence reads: CSVAAGDYGYTF. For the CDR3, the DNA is TGCAGCGTTGCGGCTGGCGACTATGGCTACACCTTC.